The 12 T cell receptor beta chains given below trace back to one sample, sequenced in a study of cytomegalovirus exposure and HLA in healthy donors. The PCR made use of 60 Vbeta and 13 Jbeta primers. Clones were read by immunoSEQ multiplex PCR, and TCRdb kept only the in-frame ones, dropping some. In the table there are some 86,000 clones, roughly 66% of which are singletons. Material: PBMCs. The source of these receptors is a man aged 25 to 40 in good health and CMV-seronegative.

The chain employs TRBV4-3 and TRBJ1-2; D unclear. Trimming shortened V by 1 base and J by 1 base, and 13 bases separated the two germline ends. CDR3 length: 16 amino acids. CDR1 LGHNA and CDR2 YSLEER come from the germline V gene. The CDR3 nucleotides read TGCGCCAGCAGCCAAGTTGGAGCAGATCATAACTATGGCTACACCTTC. Translated: CASSQVGADHNYGYTF.

The rearrangement links TRBV28 to TRBJ1-4; weak D call: TRBD1 (6 bases). Germline V lookup: CDR1 MDHEN, CDR2 SYDVKM. With 7 bases removed from V and 8 bases from J, the gap between germline ends came to 14 bases. The length of the CDR3 is 13 residues. The CDR3 DNA reads TGTGCCAGCAAACAGGGTCGAGAGGAAAAACTGTTTTTT. Encoded protein: CASKQGREEKLFF.

The J gene is TRBJ2-7, the V gene TRBV7-3; possible D gene TRBD1, 6 bases. Germline loops: CDR1 SGHTA, CDR2 FQGTGA. The CDR3 is made up of 14 amino acids. V lost 5 bases to trimming and J lost 2 bases, with 13 bases between them. CDR3: CASSVGRGPYEQYF. Here the CDR3 DNA reads TGTGCCAGCAGCGTCGGCAGGGGTCCCTACGAGCAGTACTTC.

The CDR3 region has the DNA TGTGCCAGCAGTAATACGCCCGGCGGGAACTATGGCTACACCTTC. Translating gives CASSNTPGGNYGYTF. The gene calls are TRBV6-5 and TRBJ1-2; D remains unclear. The CDR3 has 15 amino acids. Per germline, CDR1 MNHEY and CDR2 SVGAGI. Trimming pared 5 bases from V and 2 bases from J, leaving 15 bases between.

The rearrangement joins TRBV6-1 to TRBJ1-4; D gene unclear. This CDR3 has 17 residues. V gave up 1 base and J gave up 0 bases, with 12 bases separating them. Germline V gene sequence: CDR1 MNHNS, CDR2 SASEGT. CDR3 nucleotide sequence: TGTGCCAGCAGTGAAGGGCCCCCCGTTGCAACTAATGAAAAACTGTTTTTT. Translated: CASSEGPPVATNEKLFF.

This clone has only a few counts. This rearrangement joins TRBV2 to TRBJ1-1; 7 bases fit TRBD1. The germline CDR1 and CDR2 sequences are SNHLY and FYNNEI. The ends lost 5 bases at V and 1 base at J; junction bases unmatched: 1. This CDR3 contains 13 residues. CDR3 in DNA: TGTGCCAGCAGTCGGGACAGGAACACTGAAGCTTTCTTT. This gives the protein CASSRDRNTEAFF.

This clone was detected only a few times. The chain is built from TRBV29-1 and TRBJ1-1; D unresolved. The germline CDR1 and CDR2 sequences are SQVTM and ANQGSEA. The germline V and J ends were trimmed by 5 bases and 5 bases, with 6 bases remaining between them. CDR3 length: 10 amino acids. The CDR3 loop reads CSVQITEAFF. In nucleotides, the CDR3 is TGCAGCGTTCAGATAACTGAAGCTTTCTTT.

The V call is TRBV29-1, the J call TRBJ1-3, with TRBD1 matching 7 bases. This CDR3 is 14 amino acids long. Germline V gene sequence: CDR1 SQVTM, CDR2 ANQGSEA. CDR3 residues: CNLGQARSGNTIYF. CDR3 DNA sequence: TGCAACCTTGGACAGGCCCGCTCTGGAAACACCATATATTTT. Supplemented by reference TRBV29-1 and TRBJ1-3, the full variable domain reads SAVISQKPSRDICQRGTSLTIQCQVDSQVTMMFWYRQQPGQSLTLIATANQGSEATYESGFVIDKFPISRPNLTFSTLTVSNMSPEDSSIYLCNLGQARSGNTIYFGEGSWLTVV.

The V gene is TRBV7-2, the J gene TRBJ2-3, with TRBD1 matching 7 bases. Per the germline V gene, CDR1 is SGHTA and CDR2 is FQGNSA. The V and J ends lost 5 bases and 6 bases, in that order; junction bases with no gene match: 8. There are 14 residues in the CDR3. DNA for the CDR3: TGTGCCAGCAGCCTAGGACAGGTTACTGATACGCAGTATTTT. Protein: CASSLGQVTDTQYF.

This clone was detected only once. This chain links TRBV30 with TRBJ1-2, with TRBD1 as a possible D gene (5 bases). The V gene lost 1 base and the J gene lost 3 bases, with 15 bases spanning the gap. The CDR3 contains 15 residues. Per germline, CDR1 GTSNPN and CDR2 SVGIG (reference sequence). The CDR3 DNA is TGTGCCTGGAGTGCAGTGGGAGGGGAAGACTATGGCTACACCTTC. Translating gives CAWSAVGGEDYGYTF.

This clone was detected a few times. The gene calls are TRBV5-1 and TRBJ1-1; 7 bases line up with TRBD1. The CDR3 sequence is 16 residues long. In germline, CDR1 is SGHRS, CDR2 YFSETQ. After removal of 0 bases from V and 8 bases from J, the junction contained 13 bases not matched to a gene. In nucleotides, the CDR3 is TGCGCCAGCAGCTTGGCCCTTACTCCGGGACAGAAGGAAGCTTTCTTT. The encoded protein is CASSLALTPGQKEAFF.

The chain carries TRBV5-1 and TRBJ2-7; D possibly corresponds to TRBD1 (6 bases). V shed 3 bases and J shed 3 bases, with 7 bases lying between them. The CDR3 totals 12 residues. The germline V gene has CDR1 SGHRS and CDR2 YFSETQ. The CDR3 here is CASSSDSYEQYF. The CDR3 DNA is TGCGCCAGCAGCTCGGACAGCTACGAGCAGTACTTC.